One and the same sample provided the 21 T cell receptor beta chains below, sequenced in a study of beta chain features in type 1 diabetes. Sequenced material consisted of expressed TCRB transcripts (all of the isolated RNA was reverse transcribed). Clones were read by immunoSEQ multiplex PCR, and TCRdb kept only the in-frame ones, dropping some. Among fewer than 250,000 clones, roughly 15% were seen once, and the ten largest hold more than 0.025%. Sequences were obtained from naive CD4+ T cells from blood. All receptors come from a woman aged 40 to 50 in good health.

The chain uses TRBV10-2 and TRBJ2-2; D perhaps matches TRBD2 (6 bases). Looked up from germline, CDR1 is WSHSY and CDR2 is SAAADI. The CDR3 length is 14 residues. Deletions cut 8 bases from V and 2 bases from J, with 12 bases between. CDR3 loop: CASQLAPNTGELFF. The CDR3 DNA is TGCGCCAGCCAGCTAGCGCCCAACACCGGGGAGCTGTTTTTT.

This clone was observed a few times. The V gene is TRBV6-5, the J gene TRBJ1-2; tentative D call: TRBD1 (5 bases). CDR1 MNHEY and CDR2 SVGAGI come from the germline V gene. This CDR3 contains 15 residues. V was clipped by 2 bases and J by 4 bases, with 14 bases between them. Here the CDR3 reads CASSYRRQPSYGYTF. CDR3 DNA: TGTGCCAGCAGTTACCGCCGACAGCCCTCCTATGGCTACACCTTC.

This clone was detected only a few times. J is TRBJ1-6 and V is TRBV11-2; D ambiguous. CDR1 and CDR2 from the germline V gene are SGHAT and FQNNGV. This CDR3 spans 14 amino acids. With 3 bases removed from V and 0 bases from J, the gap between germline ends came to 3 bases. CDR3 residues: CASSLSSYNSPLHF. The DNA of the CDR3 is TGTGCCAGCAGCTTGAGCTCCTATAATTCACCCCTCCACTTT.

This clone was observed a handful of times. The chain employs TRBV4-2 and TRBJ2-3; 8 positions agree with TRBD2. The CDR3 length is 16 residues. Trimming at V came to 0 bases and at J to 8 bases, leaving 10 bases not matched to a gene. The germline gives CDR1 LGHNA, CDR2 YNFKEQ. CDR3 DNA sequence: TGTGCCAGCAGCCAAGACCAAGCGGGGGCTCGGCGTACGCAGTATTTT. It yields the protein CASSQDQAGARRTQYF.

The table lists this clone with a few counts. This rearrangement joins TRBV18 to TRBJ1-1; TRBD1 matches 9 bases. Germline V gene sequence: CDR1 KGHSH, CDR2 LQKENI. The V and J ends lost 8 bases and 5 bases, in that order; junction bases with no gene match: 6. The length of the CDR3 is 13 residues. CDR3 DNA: TGTGCCAGCACCTGGGACAGGGAAACTGAAGCTTTCTTT. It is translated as CASTWDRETEAFF.

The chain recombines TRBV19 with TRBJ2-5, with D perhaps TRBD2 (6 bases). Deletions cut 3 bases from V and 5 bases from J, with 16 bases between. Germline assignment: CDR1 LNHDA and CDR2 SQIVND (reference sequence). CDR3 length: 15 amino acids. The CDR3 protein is CASSMGGLPAETQYF. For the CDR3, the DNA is TGTGCCAGTAGTATGGGGGGACTCCCTGCCGAGACCCAGTACTTC.

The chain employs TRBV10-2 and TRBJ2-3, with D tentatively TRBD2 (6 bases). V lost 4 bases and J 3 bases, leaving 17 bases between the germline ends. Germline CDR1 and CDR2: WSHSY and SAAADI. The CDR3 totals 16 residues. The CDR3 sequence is CASSGRDSKRTDTQYF. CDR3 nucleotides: TGCGCCAGCAGTGGACGGGACTCCAAGAGGACAGATACGCAGTATTTT.

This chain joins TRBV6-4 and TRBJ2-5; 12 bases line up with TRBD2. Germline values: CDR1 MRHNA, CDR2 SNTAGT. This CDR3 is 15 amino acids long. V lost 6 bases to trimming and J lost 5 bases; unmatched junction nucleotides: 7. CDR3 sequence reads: CASSPLAGGKETQYF. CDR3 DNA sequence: TGTGCCAGCAGCCCACTAGCGGGGGGCAAGGAGACCCAGTACTTC.

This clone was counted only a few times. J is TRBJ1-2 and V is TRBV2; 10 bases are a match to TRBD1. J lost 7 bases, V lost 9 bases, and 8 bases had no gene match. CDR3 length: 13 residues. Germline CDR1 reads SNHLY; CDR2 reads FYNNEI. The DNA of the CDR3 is TGTGCCAGATCCAGACAGGGGGCAATTGGCTACACCTTC. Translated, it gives CARSRQGAIGYTF.

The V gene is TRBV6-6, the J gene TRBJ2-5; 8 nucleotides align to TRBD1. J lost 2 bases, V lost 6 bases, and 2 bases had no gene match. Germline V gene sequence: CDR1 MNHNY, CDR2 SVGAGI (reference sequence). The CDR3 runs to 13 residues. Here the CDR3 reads CASRDREQETQYF. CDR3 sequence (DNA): TGTGCCAGCAGGGACAGGGAACAAGAGACCCAGTACTTC.

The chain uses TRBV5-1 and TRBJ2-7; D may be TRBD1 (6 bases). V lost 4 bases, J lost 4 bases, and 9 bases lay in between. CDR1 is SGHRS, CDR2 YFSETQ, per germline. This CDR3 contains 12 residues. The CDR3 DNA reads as TGCGCCAGCAGCATTGACAGGTACGAGCAGTACTTC. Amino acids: CASSIDRYEQYF. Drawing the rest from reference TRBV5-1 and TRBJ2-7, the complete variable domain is KAGVTQTPRYLIKTRGQQVTLSCSPISGHRSVSWYQQTPGQGLQFLFEYFSETQRNKGNFPGRFSGRQFSNSRSEMNVSTLELGDSALYLCASSIDRYEQYFGPGTRLTVT.

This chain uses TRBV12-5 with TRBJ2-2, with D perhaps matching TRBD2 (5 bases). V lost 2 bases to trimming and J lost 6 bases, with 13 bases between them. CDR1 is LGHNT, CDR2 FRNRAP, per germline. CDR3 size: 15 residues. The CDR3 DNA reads TGTGCTAGTGGTTTGTTAGAGAGGGTGGCCGGGGAGCTGTTTTTT. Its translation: CASGLLERVAGELFF.

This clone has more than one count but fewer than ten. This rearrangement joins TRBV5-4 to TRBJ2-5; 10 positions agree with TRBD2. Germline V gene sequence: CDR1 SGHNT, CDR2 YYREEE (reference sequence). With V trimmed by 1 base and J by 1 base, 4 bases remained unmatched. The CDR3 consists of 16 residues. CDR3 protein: CASSLSGTSAQETQYF. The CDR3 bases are TGTGCCAGCAGCTTGTCCGGGACTAGCGCCCAAGAGACCCAGTACTTC.

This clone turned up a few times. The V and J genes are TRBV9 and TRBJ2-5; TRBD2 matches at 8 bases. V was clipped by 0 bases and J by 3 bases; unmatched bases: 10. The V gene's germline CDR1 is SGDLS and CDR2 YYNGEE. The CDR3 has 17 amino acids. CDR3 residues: CASSVGGSGGAKETQYF. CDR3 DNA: TGTGCCAGCAGCGTAGGCGGGAGCGGGGGAGCTAAAGAGACCCAGTACTTC.

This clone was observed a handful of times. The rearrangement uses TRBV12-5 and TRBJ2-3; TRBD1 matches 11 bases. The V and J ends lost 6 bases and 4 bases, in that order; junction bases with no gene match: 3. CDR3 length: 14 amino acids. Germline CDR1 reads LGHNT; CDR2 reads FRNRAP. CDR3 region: CASGTGQGADTQYF. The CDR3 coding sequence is TGTGCTAGTGGGACGGGACAGGGGGCAGATACGCAGTATTTT.

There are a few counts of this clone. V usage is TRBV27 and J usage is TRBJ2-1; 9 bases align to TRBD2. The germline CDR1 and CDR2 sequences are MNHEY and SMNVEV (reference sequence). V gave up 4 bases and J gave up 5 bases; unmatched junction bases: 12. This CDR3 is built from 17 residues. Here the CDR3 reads CASSSVFLAGENNEQFF. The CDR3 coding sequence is TGTGCCAGCAGTTCCGTATTCTTAGCGGGGGAGAACAATGAGCAGTTCTTC.

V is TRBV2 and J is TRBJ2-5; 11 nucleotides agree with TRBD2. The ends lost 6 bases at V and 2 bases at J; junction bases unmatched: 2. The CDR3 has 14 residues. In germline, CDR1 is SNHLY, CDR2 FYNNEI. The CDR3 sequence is CASRVAGGQETQYF. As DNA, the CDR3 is TGTGCCAGCAGAGTAGCGGGGGGGCAAGAGACCCAGTACTTC. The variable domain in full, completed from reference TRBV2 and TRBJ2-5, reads EPEVTQTPSHQVTQMGQEVILRCVPISNHLYFYWYRQILGQKVEFLVSFYNNEISEKSEIFDDQFSVERPDGSNFTLKIRSTKLEDSAMYFCASRVAGGQETQYFGPGTRLLVL.

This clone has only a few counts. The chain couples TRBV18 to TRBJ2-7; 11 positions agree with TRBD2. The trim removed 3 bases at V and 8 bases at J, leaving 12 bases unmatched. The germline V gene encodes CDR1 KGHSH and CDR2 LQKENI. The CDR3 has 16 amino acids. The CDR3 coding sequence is TGTGCCAGCTCACCGGCGCTAGCGGGGGGTGACTATAAGCAGTACTTC. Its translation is CASSPALAGGDYKQYF.

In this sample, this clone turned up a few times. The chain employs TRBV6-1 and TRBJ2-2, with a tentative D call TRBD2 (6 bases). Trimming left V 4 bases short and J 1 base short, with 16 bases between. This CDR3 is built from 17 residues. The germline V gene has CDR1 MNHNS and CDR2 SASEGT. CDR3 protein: CASSARDGGLNTGELFF. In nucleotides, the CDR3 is TGTGCCAGCAGTGCAAGAGACGGAGGGCTGAACACCGGGGAGCTGTTTTTT.

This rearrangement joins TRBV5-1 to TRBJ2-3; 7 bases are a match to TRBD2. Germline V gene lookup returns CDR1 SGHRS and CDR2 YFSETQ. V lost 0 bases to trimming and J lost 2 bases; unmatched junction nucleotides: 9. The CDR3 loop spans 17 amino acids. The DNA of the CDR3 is TGCGCCAGCAGCTTGGACCAAACTAGCGCCTCCACAGATACGCAGTATTTT. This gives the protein CASSLDQTSASTDTQYF.

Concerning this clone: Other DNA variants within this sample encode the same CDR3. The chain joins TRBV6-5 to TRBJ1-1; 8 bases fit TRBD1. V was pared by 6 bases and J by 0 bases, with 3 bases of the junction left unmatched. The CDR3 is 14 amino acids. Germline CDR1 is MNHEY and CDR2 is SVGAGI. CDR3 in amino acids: CASSRQGMNTEAFF. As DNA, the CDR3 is TGTGCCAGCAGCCGACAGGGGATGAACACTGAAGCTTTCTTT.